This TCR beta chain came from a study of neoadjuvant anti-PD-1 for oral cavity cancer. Overall study results and limits: With a few patients per group, TCR findings need larger cohorts.

Remarks on this clone: Its cognate antigen is unknown.

Indicated time point: after neoadjuvant nivolumab, at surgical resection. This table comes from immunoSEQ multiplex PCR, and its TCRdb copy is limited to in-frame clones, with some not included. Among under 10,000 clones listed, 62% were seen once. The sequence was collected from a person aged 40 to 85 with oral cavity squamous cell carcinoma. The sample consisted of PBMCs, taken after nivolumab (anti-PD-1) treatment.

CDR3 residues: CASSHSDAGASEQFF. In nucleotides, the CDR3 is TGCGCCAGCAGCCACTCGGATGCGGGGGCCAGTGAGCAGTTCTTC. V usage is TRBV4-3 and J usage is TRBJ2-1, with D perhaps matching TRBD2 (7 bases). Germline CDR1 is LGHNA and CDR2 is YSLEER. Trimming took off 3 bases at V and 9 bases at J, with 18 bases between the two ends. The length of the CDR3 is 15 residues.